This T cell receptor (beta chain) was identified during a study of OX40 agonist ivuxolimab in advanced cancers. Study-level background: Dose-escalation patients had hepatocellular carcinoma, melanoma, renal cell or head and neck cancer. Under the entry rules, prior anti-PD-1, anti-PD-L1 or anti-CTLA-4 therapy was allowed, and roughly 41% had some.

Using immunoSEQ multiplex PCR, the repertoire was profiled, and TCRdb retains in-frame clones only, with some absent. Of about 69,000 clones in the sample, roughly nine tenths are singletons; the top ten hold roughly 15%. The V gene's germline CDR1 is MNHEY and CDR2 SMNVEV (reference sequence). The CDR3 is made up of 14 amino acids. V lost 2 bases, J lost 5 bases, and 10 bases lay in between. The receptor was derived from an adult with an advanced solid tumor such as melanoma, head and neck, liver or kidney cancer. The material sequenced was CD4+ or CD8+ T cells sorted from blood, taken in a trial of the OX40 agonist ivuxolimab. This chain uses TRBV27 with TRBJ1-5; D is possibly TRBD1 (5 bases). Here the CDR3 DNA reads TGTGCCAGCAGTTTACGGGGGATCTATCAGCCCCAGCATTTT. Its translation is CASSLRGIYQPQHF.